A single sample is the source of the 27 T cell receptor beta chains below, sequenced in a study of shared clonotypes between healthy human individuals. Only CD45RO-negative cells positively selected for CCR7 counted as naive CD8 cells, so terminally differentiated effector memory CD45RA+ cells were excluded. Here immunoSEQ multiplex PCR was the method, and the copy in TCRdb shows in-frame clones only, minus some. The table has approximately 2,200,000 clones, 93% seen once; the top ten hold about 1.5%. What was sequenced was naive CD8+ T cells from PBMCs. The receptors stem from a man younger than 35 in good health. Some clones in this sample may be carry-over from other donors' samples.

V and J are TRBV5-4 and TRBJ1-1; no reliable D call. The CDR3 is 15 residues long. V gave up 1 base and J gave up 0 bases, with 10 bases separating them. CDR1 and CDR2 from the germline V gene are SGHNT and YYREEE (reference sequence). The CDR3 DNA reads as TGTGCCAGCAGCTTGTCCGGTTTAATGAACACTGAAGCTTTCTTT. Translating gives CASSLSGLMNTEAFF.

DNA of the CDR3: TGTGCCAGCAGCACGCCACAGGCGAACACTGAAGCTTTCTTT. It codes for CASSTPQANTEAFF. The chain recombines TRBV7-6 with TRBJ1-1; D possibly corresponds to TRBD1 (5 bases). Germline assignment: CDR1 SGHVS and CDR2 FNYEAQ. CDR3 length: 14 residues. V lost 5 bases, J lost 1 base, and 11 bases lay in between.

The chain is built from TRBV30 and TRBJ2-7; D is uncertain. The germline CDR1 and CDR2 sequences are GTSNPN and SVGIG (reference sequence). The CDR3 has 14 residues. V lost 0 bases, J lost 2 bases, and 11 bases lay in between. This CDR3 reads CAWSVDSLTYEQYF. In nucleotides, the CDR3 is TGTGCCTGGAGTGTAGACTCCCTAACCTACGAGCAGTACTTC.

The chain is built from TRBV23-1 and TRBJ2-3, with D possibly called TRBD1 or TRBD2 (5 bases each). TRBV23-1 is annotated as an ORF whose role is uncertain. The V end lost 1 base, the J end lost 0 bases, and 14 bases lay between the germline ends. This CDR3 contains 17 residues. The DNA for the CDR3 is TGCGCCAGCAGTCAATGTGCCGGGACCCGTAGCACAGATACGCAGTATTTT. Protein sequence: CASSQCAGTRSTDTQYF.

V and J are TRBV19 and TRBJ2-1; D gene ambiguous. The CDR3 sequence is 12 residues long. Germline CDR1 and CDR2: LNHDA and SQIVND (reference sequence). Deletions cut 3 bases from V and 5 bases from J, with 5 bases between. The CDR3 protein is CASSMSNNEQFF. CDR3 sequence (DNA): TGTGCCAGTAGTATGTCTAACAATGAGCAGTTCTTC.

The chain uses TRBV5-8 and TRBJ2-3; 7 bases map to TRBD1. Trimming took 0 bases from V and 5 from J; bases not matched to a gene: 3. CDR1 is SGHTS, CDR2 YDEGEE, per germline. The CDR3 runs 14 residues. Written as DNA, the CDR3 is TGTGCCAGCAGCTTGGGACAGGGAGTAGATACGCAGTATTTT. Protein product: CASSLGQGVDTQYF.

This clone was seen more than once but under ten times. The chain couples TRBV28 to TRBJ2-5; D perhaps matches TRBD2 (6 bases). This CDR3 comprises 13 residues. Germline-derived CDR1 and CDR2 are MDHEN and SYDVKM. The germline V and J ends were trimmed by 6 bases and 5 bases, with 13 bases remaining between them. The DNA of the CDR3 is TGTGCCAGCAGGATAGGACTAAGGGAGACCCAGTACTTC. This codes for CASRIGLRETQYF.

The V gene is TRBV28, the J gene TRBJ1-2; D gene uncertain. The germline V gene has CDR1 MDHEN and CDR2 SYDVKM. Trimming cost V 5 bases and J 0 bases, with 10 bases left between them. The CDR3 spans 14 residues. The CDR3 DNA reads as TGTGCCAGCAGTCCATCAGTAGCTAACTATGGCTACACCTTC. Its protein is CASSPSVANYGYTF.

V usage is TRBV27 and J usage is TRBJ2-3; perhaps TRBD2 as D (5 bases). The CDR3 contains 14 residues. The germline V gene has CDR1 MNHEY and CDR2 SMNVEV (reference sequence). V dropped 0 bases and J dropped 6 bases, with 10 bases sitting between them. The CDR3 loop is CASSLSRRSDTQYF. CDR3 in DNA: TGTGCCAGCAGTTTATCGAGGAGGTCGGATACGCAGTATTTT.

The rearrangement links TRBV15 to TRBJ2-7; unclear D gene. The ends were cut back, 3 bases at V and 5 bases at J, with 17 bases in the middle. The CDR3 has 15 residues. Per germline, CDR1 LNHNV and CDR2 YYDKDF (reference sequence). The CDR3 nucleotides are TGTGCCACCAGCAGCCGCAGACACCGGATGGACGAGCAGTACTTC. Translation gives CATSSRRHRMDEQYF.

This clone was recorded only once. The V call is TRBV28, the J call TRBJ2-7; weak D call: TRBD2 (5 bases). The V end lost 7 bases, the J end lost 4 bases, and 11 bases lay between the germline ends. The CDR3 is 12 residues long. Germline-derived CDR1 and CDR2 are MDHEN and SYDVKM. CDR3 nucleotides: TGTGCCAGCAATAAGAGGGCGTACGAGCAGTACTTC. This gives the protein CASNKRAYEQYF.

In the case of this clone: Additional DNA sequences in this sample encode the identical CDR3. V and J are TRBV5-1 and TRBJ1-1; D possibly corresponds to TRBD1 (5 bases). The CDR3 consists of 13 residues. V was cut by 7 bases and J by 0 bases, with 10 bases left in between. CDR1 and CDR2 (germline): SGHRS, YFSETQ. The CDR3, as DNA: TGCGCCAGCCGGGGCAGACTGAACACTGAAGCTTTCTTT. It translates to CASRGRLNTEAFF.

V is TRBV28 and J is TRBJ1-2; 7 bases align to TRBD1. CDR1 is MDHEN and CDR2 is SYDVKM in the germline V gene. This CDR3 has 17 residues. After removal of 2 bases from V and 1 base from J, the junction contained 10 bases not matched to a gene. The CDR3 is CASSLELNRGGNYGYTF. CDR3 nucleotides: TGTGCCAGCAGTTTAGAGCTAAACAGGGGCGGTAACTATGGCTACACCTTC.

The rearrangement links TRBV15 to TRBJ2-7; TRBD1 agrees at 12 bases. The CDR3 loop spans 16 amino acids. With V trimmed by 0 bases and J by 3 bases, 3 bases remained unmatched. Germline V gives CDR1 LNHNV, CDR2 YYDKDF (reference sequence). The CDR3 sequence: CATSRERDRGHYEQYF. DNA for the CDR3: TGTGCCACCAGCAGAGAGAGGGACAGGGGGCACTACGAGCAGTACTTC.

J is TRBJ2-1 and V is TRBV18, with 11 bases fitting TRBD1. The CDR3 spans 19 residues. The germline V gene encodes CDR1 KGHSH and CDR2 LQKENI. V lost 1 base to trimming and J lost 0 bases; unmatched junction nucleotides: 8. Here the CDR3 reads CASSPQGQGASGSYNEQFF. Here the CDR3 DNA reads TGTGCCAGCTCACCACAAGGACAGGGGGCATCGGGCTCCTACAATGAGCAGTTCTTC.

The CDR3 reads CASSFLAVQETQYF. CDR3 in DNA: TGTGCCAGCAGCTTCTTGGCGGTCCAAGAGACCCAGTACTTC. V is TRBV7-9 and J is TRBJ2-5; D gene uncertain. Trimming cost V 3 bases and J 1 base, with 9 bases left between them. CDR3 length: 14 amino acids. CDR1 is SEHNR and CDR2 is FQNEAQ in the germline V gene (reference sequence).

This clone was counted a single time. CDR3 protein: CASSFPSGGSADIQYF. The CDR3 DNA reads as TGTGCCAGCAGCTTCCCTAGCGGGGGGTCCGCGGACATTCAGTACTTC. V and J are TRBV7-8 and TRBJ2-4, with 11 bases lining up with TRBD2. After removal of 3 bases from V and 8 bases from J, the junction contained 9 bases not matched to a gene. Germline CDR1 SGHVS, CDR2 FQNEAQ. The CDR3 extends over 16 amino acids.

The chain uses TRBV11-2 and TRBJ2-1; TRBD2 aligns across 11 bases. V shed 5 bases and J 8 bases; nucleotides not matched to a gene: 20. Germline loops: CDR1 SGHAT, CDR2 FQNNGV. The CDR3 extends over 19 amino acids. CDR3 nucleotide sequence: TGTGCCAGCAGCATCCGATCTGTTAGCGGGAGGGCCGAAGTCGATGAGCAGTTCTTC. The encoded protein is CASSIRSVSGRAEVDEQFF.

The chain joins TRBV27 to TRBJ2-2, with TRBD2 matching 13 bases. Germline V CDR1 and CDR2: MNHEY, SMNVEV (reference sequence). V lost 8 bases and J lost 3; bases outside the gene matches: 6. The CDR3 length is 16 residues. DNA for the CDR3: TGTGCCAGCGCTCCGGGACTAGCGGGGTACACCGGGGAGCTGTTTTTT. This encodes CASAPGLAGYTGELFF.

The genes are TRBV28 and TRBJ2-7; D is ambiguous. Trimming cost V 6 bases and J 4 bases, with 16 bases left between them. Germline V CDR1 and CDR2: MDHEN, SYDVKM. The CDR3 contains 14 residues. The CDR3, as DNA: TGTGCCAGCAGCCACGAACCCTGGGGATACGAGCAGTACTTC. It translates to CASSHEPWGYEQYF.

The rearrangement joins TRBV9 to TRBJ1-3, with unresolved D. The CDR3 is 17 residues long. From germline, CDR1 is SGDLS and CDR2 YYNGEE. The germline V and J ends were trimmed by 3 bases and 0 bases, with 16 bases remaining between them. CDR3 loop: CASSAHRLISSGNTIYF. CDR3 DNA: TGTGCCAGCAGCGCCCACCGCCTGATCTCCTCTGGAAACACCATATATTTT.

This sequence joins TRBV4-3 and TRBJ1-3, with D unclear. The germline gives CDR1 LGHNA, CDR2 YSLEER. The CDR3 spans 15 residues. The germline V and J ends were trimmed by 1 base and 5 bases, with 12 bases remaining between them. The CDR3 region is CASSQGSGGRNTIYF. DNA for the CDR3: TGCGCCAGCAGCCAAGGGTCAGGCGGTAGAAACACCATATATTTT.

The CDR3 DNA reads as TGCGCCAGCAGCGTCCCCAGGACTAGCGGATACTCCTACGAGCAGTACTTC. Its translation: CASSVPRTSGYSYEQYF. The rearrangement uses TRBV10-2 and TRBJ2-7; TRBD2 aligns across 10 bases. Germline V gene lookup returns CDR1 WSHSY and CDR2 SAAADI. V was pared by 6 bases and J by 0 bases, with 11 bases of the junction left unmatched. This CDR3 is built from 17 residues.

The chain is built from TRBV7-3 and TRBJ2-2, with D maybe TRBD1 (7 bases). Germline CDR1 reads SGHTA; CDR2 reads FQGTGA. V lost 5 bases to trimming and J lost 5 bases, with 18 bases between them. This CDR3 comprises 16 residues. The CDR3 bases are TGTGCCAGCAGCCTCTTAAGGAGGGGGCGGACCGGGGAGCTGTTTTTT. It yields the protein CASSLLRRGRTGELFF. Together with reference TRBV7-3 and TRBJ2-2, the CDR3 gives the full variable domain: GAGVSQTPSNKVTEKGKYVELRCDPISGHTALYWYRQSLGQGPEFLIYFQGTGAADDSGLPNDRFFAVRPEGSVSTLKIQRTERGDSAVYLCASSLLRRGRTGELFFGEGSRLTVL.

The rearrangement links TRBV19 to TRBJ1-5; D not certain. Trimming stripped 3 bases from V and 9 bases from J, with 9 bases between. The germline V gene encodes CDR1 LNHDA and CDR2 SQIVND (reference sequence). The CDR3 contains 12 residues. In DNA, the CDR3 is TGTGCCAGTAGTATTGCGGTTTGGCCCCAGCATTTT. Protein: CASSIAVWPQHF.

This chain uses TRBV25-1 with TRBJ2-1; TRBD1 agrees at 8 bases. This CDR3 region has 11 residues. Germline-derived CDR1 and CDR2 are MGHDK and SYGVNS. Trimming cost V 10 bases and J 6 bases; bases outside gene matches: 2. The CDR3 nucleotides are TGTGCCACCGGGACAGGCAATGAGCAGTTCTTC. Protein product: CATGTGNEQFF.

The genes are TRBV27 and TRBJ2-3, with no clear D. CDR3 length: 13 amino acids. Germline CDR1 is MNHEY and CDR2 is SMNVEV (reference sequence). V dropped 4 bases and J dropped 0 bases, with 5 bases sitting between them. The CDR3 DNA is TGTGCCAGCAGTTCTAAGAGCACAGATACGCAGTATTTT. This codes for CASSSKSTDTQYF.